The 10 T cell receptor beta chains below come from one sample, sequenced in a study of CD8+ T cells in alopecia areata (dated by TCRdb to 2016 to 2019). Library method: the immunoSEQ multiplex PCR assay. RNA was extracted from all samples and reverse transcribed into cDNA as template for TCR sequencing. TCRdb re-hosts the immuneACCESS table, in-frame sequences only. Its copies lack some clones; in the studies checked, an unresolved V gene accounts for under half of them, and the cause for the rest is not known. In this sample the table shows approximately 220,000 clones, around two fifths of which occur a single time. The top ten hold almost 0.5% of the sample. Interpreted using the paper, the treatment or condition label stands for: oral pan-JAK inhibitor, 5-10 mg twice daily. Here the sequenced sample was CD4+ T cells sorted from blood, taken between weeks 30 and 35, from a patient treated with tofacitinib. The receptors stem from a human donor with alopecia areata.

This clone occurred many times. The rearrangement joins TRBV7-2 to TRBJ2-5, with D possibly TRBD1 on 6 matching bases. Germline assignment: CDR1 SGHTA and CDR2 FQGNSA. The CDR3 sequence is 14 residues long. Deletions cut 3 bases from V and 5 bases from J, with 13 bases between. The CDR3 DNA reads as TGTGCCAGCAGCTTGGACAGCACGTGGGAGACCCAGTACTTC. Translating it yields CASSLDSTWETQYF.

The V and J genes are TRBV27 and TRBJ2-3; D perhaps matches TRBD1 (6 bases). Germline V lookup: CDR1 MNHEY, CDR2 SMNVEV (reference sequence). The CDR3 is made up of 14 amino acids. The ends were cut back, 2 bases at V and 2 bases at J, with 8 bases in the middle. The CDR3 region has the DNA TGTGCCAGCAGTTTAAACAGGGACACAGATACGCAGTATTTT. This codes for CASSLNRDTDTQYF.

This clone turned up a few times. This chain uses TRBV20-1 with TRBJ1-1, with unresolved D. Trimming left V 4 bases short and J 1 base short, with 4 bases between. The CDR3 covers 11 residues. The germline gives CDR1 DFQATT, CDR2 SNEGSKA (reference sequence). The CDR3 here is CSAKENTEAFF. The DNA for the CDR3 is TGCAGTGCTAAGGAGAACACTGAAGCTTTCTTT.

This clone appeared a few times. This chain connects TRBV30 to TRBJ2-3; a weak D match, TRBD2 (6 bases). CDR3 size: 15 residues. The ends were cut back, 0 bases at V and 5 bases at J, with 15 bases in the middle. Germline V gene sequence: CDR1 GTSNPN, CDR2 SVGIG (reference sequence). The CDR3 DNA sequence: TGTGCCTGGAGTGTAGGGCTAGCGAGGGGAGATACGCAGTATTTT. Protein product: CAWSVGLARGDTQYF.

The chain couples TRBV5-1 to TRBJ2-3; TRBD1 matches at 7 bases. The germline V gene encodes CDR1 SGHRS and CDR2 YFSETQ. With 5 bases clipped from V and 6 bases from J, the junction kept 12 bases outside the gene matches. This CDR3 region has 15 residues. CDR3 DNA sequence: TGCGCCAGCAGTCCCCGCCCAGGGGGTCAGGATACGCAGTATTTT. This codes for CASSPRPGGQDTQYF.

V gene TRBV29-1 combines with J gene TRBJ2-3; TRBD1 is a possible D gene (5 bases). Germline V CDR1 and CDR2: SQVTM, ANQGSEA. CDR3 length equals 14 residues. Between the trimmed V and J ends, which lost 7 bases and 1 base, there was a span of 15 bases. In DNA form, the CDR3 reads TGCAGCGCCGGACACCTCATTCGCACAGATACGCAGTATTTT. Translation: CSAGHLIRTDTQYF.

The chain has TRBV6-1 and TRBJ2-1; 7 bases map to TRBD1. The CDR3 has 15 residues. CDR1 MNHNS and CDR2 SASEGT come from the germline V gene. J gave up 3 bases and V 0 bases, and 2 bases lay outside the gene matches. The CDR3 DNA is TGTGCCAGCAGTGAAGCCGGGACAGACTACAATGAGCAGTTCTTC. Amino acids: CASSEAGTDYNEQFF.

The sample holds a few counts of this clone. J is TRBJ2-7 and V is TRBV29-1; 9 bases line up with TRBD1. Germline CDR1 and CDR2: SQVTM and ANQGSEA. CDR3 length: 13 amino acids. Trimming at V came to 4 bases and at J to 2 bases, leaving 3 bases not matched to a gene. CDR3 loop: CSVGRTGAYEQYF. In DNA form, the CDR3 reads TGCAGCGTTGGGCGGACAGGGGCCTACGAGCAGTACTTC.

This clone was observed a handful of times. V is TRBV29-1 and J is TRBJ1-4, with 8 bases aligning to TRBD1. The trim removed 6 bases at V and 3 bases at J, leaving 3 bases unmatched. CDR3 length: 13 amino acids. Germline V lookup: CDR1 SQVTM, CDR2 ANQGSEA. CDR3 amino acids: CSVRDRPNEKLFF. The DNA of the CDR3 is TGCAGCGTGAGGGACAGGCCTAATGAAAAACTGTTTTTT. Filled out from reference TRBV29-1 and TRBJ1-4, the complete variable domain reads SAVISQKPSRDICQRGTSLTIQCQVDSQVTMMFWYRQQPGQSLTLIATANQGSEATYESGFVIDKFPISRPNLTFSTLTVSNMSPEDSSIYLCSVRDRPNEKLFFGSGTQLSVL.

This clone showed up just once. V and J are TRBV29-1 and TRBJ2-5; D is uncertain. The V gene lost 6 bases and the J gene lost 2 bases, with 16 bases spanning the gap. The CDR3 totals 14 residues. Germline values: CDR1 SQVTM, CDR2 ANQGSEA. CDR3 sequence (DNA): TGCAGCGTGACAAGGGTGAGGTATCAAGAGACCCAGTACTTC. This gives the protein CSVTRVRYQETQYF.